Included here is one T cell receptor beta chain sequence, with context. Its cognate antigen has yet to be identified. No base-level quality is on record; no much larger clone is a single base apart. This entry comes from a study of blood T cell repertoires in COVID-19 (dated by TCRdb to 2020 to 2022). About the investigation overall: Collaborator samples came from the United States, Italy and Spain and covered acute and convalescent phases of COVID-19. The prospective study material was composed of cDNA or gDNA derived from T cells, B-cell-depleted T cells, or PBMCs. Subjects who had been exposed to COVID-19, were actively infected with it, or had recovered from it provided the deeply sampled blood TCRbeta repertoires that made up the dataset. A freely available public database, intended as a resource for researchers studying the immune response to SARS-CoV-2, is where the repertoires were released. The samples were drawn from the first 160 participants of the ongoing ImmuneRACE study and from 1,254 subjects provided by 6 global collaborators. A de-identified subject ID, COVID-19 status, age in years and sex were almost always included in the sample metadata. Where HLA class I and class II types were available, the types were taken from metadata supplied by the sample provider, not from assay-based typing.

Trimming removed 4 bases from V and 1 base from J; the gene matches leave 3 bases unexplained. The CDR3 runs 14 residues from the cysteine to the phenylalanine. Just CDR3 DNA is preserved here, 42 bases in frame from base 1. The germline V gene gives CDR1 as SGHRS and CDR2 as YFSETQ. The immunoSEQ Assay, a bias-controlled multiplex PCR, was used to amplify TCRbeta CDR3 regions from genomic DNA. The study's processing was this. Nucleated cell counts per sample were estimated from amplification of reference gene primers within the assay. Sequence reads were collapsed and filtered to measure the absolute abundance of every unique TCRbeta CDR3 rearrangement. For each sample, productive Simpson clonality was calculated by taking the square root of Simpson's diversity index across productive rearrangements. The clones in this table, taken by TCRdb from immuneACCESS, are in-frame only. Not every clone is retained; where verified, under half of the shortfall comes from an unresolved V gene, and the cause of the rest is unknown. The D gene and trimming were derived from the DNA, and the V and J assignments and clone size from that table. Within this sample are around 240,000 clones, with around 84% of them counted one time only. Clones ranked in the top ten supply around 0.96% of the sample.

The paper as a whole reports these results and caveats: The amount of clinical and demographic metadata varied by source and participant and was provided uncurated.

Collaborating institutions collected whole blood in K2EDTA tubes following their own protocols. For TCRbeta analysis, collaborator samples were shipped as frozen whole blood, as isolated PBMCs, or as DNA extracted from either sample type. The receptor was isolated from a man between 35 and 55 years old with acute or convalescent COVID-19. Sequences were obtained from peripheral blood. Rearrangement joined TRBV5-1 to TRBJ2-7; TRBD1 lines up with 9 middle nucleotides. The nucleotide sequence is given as TGCGCCAGCAGCCCTGGGACAGGGTCCTACGAGCAGTACTTC. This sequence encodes CASSPGTGSYEQYF.